This entry concerns a single TCR beta chain. The antigen is undetermined. Genomic DNA of every subset was divided equally among multiple immunoSEQ plates. How the authors handled the data: Filtering differed because ImmunoSEQ produced junction-only sequences that carried no quality scores. Produced via immunoSEQ multiplex PCR; TCRdb's table is partial and in-frame only. The V and J calls and clone size come from that table; D and trimming were worked out from the DNA. The sample holds about 2.3 million clones; about 92% are singletons and the top ten take 0.3% to 0.4%. The sample originates from a study of shared clonotypes between healthy human individuals. Whole-study findings and limits: Limitation of the genetic and exposure-history diversity represented came from the few donors.

This TCR was sampled from a young man in good health. Some clones in this sample may be carry-over from other donors' samples. The sample consisted of naive CD4+ T cells from PBMCs. Subset described: CD45RA+ positively selected.

The CDR3 spells CASSVDAGGGYTF. In DNA, the CDR3 is TGTGCCAGCAGCGTAGATGCGGGGGGTGGCTACACCTTC. V is TRBV9 and J is TRBJ1-2, with D possibly TRBD1 on 5 matching bases. Germline lookup yields CDR1 SGDLS and CDR2 YYNGEE. The CDR3 is 13 residues long. Trimming took off 0 bases at V and 7 bases at J, with 10 bases between the two ends.